This T cell receptor beta chain was identified during a study of cytomegalovirus exposure and HLA in healthy donors. As for this clone: Its antigen remains unknown.

Germline V gene sequence: CDR1 SGHDT, CDR2 YYEEEE. Trimming cost V 0 bases and J 4 bases, with 12 bases left between them. The length of the CDR3 is 15 residues. It was with 60 Vbeta and 13 Jbeta primers that the PCR ran. Libraries were prepared by immunoSEQ multiplex PCR; TCRdb keeps only in-frame clonotypes and omits some of them. Reported are 65,000 to 85,000 clones; the ten largest clones contain 2% to 2.5%. Study observations and caveats: Previously analyzed data showed that most TCR beta V segments were productive at a frequency of about 87% or about 30%. When analyzed later, a missense DCLRE1C variant was found to be linked to TCR beta V- and J-gene trimming.

The receptor was derived from a female donor in good health and CMV-seropositive. The chain links TRBV5-6 to TRBJ2-3; D might be TRBD2 (5 bases). Source material: PBMCs. CDR3 bases: TGTGCCAGCAGCTTGGAACCACCGAGGGCAGATACGCAGTATTTT. Its protein product is CASSLEPPRADTQYF.